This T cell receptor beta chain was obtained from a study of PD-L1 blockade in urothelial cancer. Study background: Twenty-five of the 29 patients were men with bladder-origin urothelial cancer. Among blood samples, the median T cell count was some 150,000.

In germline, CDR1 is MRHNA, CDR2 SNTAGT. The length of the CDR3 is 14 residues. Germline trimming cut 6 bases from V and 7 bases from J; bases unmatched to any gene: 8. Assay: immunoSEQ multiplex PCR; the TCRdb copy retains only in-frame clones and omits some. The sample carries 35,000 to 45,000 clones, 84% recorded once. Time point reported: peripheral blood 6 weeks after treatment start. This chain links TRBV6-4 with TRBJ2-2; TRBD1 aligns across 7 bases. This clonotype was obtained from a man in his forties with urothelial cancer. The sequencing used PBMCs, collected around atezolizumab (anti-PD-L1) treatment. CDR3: CASSHGTVGGELFF. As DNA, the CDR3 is TGTGCCAGCAGCCACGGGACAGTCGGCGGGGAGCTGTTTTTT.